A single sample is the source of the 31 T cell receptor beta chains below, sequenced in a study of technical replicates of blood from several donors. Using immunoSEQ multiplex PCR, the repertoire was profiled, and TCRdb retains in-frame clones only, with some absent. The data show 75,000 or so clones, 85% to 95% seen once. The sequenced sample consisted of T cells isolated from PBMCs. Source of these receptors: a human donor in good health.

The CDR3 loop reads CASSPQESYEQYF. The CDR3 nucleotides are TGTGCCAGCAGCCCGCAGGAAAGCTACGAGCAGTACTTC. The J gene is TRBJ2-7, the V gene TRBV7-6; no definite D call. Trimming removed 5 bases from V and 3 bases from J, with 11 bases in between. The CDR3 runs to 13 residues. Germline V gene data show CDR1 as SGHVS and CDR2 as FNYEAQ.

The V and J genes are TRBV7-9 and TRBJ1-1; a weak D match, TRBD1 (5 bases). V was shortened by 5 bases and J by 1 base, with 11 bases between the two germline ends. This CDR3 contains 14 residues. Germline CDR1 SEHNR, CDR2 FQNEAQ (reference sequence). CDR3 in amino acids: CASSMRGRNTEAFF. CDR3 bases: TGTGCCAGCAGCATGCGGGGCAGGAACACTGAAGCTTTCTTT.

CDR3 sequence: CASSLPGDSGNTIYF. As DNA, the CDR3 is TGTGCCAGCAGCTTACCAGGGGACTCTGGAAACACCATATATTTT. The chain recombines TRBV5-4 with TRBJ1-3, with D maybe TRBD1 (6 bases). Deletions cut 2 bases from V and 0 bases from J, with 9 bases between. The germline CDR1 and CDR2 sequences are SGHNT and YYREEE (reference sequence). The CDR3 has 15 residues.

The genes are TRBV29-1 and TRBJ1-2; D is possibly TRBD1 (6 bases). The CDR3 loop spans 19 amino acids. Germline CDR1 reads SQVTM; CDR2 reads ANQGSEA. V was clipped by 7 bases and J by 3 bases, with 33 bases between them. The CDR3: CSASGVPQEQRGFDYGYTF. CDR3 nucleotide sequence: TGCAGCGCCTCAGGAGTACCTCAAGAACAGAGGGGGTTCGACTATGGCTACACCTTC.

The chain employs TRBV2 and TRBJ2-7, with D perhaps TRBD2 (6 bases). CDR3 length equals 13 residues. The V end lost 3 bases, the J end lost 5 bases, and 11 bases lay between the germline ends. Germline V gives CDR1 SNHLY, CDR2 FYNNEI. Written as DNA, the CDR3 is TGTGCCAGCAGTGACCGACTAGTGGACGAGCAGTACTTC. Residues: CASSDRLVDEQYF.

V is TRBV15 and J is TRBJ2-7; D is possibly TRBD2 (5 bases). In germline, CDR1 is LNHNV, CDR2 YYDKDF (reference sequence). This CDR3 spans 12 amino acids. V was clipped by 3 bases and J by 12 bases, with 15 bases between them. CDR3 region: CATSRGDRPGYF. DNA for the CDR3: TGTGCCACCAGCAGGGGAGACCGCCCAGGGTACTTC.

CDR3 sequence: CASSYALAGATDTQYF. CDR3 bases: TGTGCCAGCAGCTACGCTCTAGCGGGAGCCACAGATACGCAGTATTTT. J is TRBJ2-3 and V is TRBV7-8, with 10 positions matching TRBD2. Germline CDR1 is SGHVS and CDR2 is FQNEAQ. The length of the CDR3 is 16 residues. With 4 bases clipped from V and 2 bases from J, the junction kept 6 bases outside the gene matches.

The V and J genes are TRBV5-6 and TRBJ2-1, with TRBD1 matching 7 bases. This CDR3 region has 12 residues. V trimming: 3 bases; J trimming: 15 bases; junction bases outside the gene matches: 9. Germline V CDR1 and CDR2: SGHDT, YYEEEE. The CDR3 here is CASSYTTQGSFF. The CDR3 DNA is TGTGCCAGCAGCTATACCACACAGGGGTCGTTCTTC.

The chain couples TRBV5-4 to TRBJ2-7, with a weak D call TRBD2 (6 bases). With 5 bases removed from V and 6 bases from J, the gap between germline ends came to 15 bases. The length of the CDR3 is 13 residues. Per germline, CDR1 SGHNT and CDR2 YYREEE (reference sequence). The DNA for the CDR3 is TGTGCCAGCAGAGCACCCGGAGGGTCCGAGCAGTACTTC. This gives the protein CASRAPGGSEQYF.

The chain links TRBV2 to TRBJ2-5, with 8 bases identical to TRBD1. CDR1 and CDR2 from the germline V gene are SNHLY and FYNNEI. The CDR3 runs to 13 residues. The trim removed 7 bases at V and 5 bases at J, leaving 6 bases unmatched. The DNA for the CDR3 is TGTGCCAGCACCCAGGGGGCCTGGGAGACCCAGTACTTC. It yields the protein CASTQGAWETQYF. The full variable domain, rest sourced from reference TRBV2 and TRBJ2-5, is EPEVTQTPSHQVTQMGQEVILRCVPISNHLYFYWYRQILGQKVEFLVSFYNNEISEKSEIFDDQFSVERPDGSNFTLKIRSTKLEDSAMYFCASTQGAWETQYFGPGTRLLVL.

The V and J genes are TRBV7-3 and TRBJ2-2, with a possible D match to TRBD2 (6 bases). The V end lost 3 bases, the J end lost 4 bases, and 9 bases lay between the germline ends. Germline CDR1 SGHTA, CDR2 FQGTGA. The CDR3 is made up of 14 amino acids. The CDR3, as DNA: TGTGCCAGCAGCTTTCGGGGAGGCACCGGGGAGCTGTTTTTT. Its protein is CASSFRGGTGELFF. The variable domain in full, with the rest retrieved from reference TRBV7-3 and TRBJ2-2, is GAGVSQTPSNKVTEKGKYVELRCDPISGHTALYWYRQSLGQGPEFLIYFQGTGAADDSGLPNDRFFAVRPEGSVSTLKIQRTERGDSAVYLCASSFRGGTGELFFGEGSRLTVL.

The chain links TRBV7-9 to TRBJ2-3; 7 nucleotides line up with TRBD1. The J segment lost 2 bases and the V segment lost 3 bases, leaving 2 bases of the junction unmatched. CDR3 size: 14 residues. Germline lookup yields CDR1 SEHNR and CDR2 FQNEAQ (reference sequence). For the CDR3, the DNA is TGTGCCAGCAGCTTCACAGGGGTCACAGATACGCAGTATTTT. It is translated as CASSFTGVTDTQYF.

This clone has just one count. The V gene is TRBV9, the J gene TRBJ1-3, with D unresolved. The germline V gene encodes CDR1 SGDLS and CDR2 YYNGEE. V was pared by 0 bases and J by 1 base, with 17 bases between. CDR3 length equals 18 residues. CDR3 protein: CASSVGEANPISGNTIYF. The CDR3 coding sequence is TGTGCCAGCAGCGTAGGAGAGGCTAATCCCATTTCTGGAAACACCATATATTTT.

This chain uses TRBV4-2 with TRBJ2-4; TRBD2 aligns across 7 bases. Germline loops: CDR1 LGHNA, CDR2 YNFKEQ. V was clipped by 0 bases and J by 7 bases; unmatched bases: 15. The CDR3 has 18 residues. CDR3 sequence reads: CASSQESTAGGSLNIQYF. The CDR3 bases are TGTGCCAGCAGCCAAGAGTCAACCGCGGGCGGGAGTTTGAACATTCAGTACTTC.

The sample holds a few counts of this clone. The gene calls are TRBV6-1 and TRBJ1-1; 8 bases agree with TRBD1. The CDR3 runs to 14 residues. Per germline, CDR1 MNHNS and CDR2 SASEGT. Trimming took 8 bases from V and 2 from J; bases not matched to a gene: 7. CDR3 DNA sequence: TGTGCCAGCCATTCCACAGGGGGTAACACTGAAGCTTTCTTT. This sequence encodes CASHSTGGNTEAFF.

The chain recombines TRBV7-2 with TRBJ1-1; D not certain. The CDR3 spans 16 residues. V dropped 4 bases and J dropped 2 bases, with 17 bases sitting between them. Germline V lookup: CDR1 SGHTA, CDR2 FQGNSA. The CDR3 coding sequence is TGTGCCAGCAGCTATACTATAGGTACGGGAAACACTGAAGCTTTCTTT. This sequence encodes CASSYTIGTGNTEAFF.

The rearrangement joins TRBV9 to TRBJ2-7; no clear D. The CDR3 runs 14 residues. Germline CDR1 is SGDLS and CDR2 is YYNGEE. Between the trimmed V and J ends, which lost 0 bases and 1 base, there was a span of 8 bases. CDR3: CASSVGSPSYEQYF. CDR3 bases: TGTGCCAGCAGCGTAGGTTCCCCTTCCTACGAGCAGTACTTC.

The chain recombines TRBV19 with TRBJ1-1; perhaps TRBD1 as D (6 bases). The germline V and J ends were trimmed by 2 bases and 1 base, with 8 bases remaining between them. The CDR3 is 14 residues long. CDR1 LNHDA and CDR2 SQIVND come from the germline V gene (reference sequence). For the CDR3, the DNA is TGTGCCAGTAGTATACGACAGGCGAACACTGAAGCTTTCTTT. This encodes CASSIRQANTEAFF.

This chain connects TRBV19 to TRBJ1-1; 8 positions match TRBD1. V gave up 3 bases and J gave up 1 base; unmatched junction bases: 4. Germline lookup yields CDR1 LNHDA and CDR2 SQIVND (reference sequence). This CDR3 spans 15 amino acids. CDR3 residues: CASSIGQGWNTEAFF. DNA of the CDR3: TGTGCCAGTAGTATTGGACAGGGTTGGAACACTGAAGCTTTCTTT.

The chain carries TRBV7-9 and TRBJ1-4; D ambiguous. The germline CDR1 and CDR2 sequences are SEHNR and FQNEAQ (reference sequence). Deletions cut 4 bases from V and 0 bases from J, with 12 bases between. This CDR3 has 16 amino acids. CDR3 nucleotide sequence: TGTGCCAGCAGCTCAGGTTCGACGGCAACTAATGAAAAACTGTTTTTT. Encoded protein: CASSSGSTATNEKLFF.

The chain joins TRBV7-9 to TRBJ1-2, with TRBD1 matching 7 bases. The V gene end was trimmed by 6 bases and the J gene end by 4 bases; junction bases not matched to a gene: 14. The CDR3 contains 16 residues. Germline CDR1 and CDR2: SEHNR and FQNEAQ (reference sequence). CDR3 nucleotides: TGTGCCAGCAGGCCAATTTTGGGACAGTGGATCTATGGCTACACCTTC. Its protein is CASRPILGQWIYGYTF.

J is TRBJ2-1 and V is TRBV4-2; D unresolved. The germline gives CDR1 LGHNA, CDR2 YNFKEQ. This CDR3 region has 12 residues. V was cut by 1 base and J by 9 bases, with 7 bases left in between. CDR3 in amino acids: CASSQASPEQFF. CDR3 bases: TGTGCCAGCAGCCAAGCCTCCCCTGAGCAGTTCTTC.

This chain connects TRBV4-1 to TRBJ2-7; D possibly corresponds to TRBD2 (6 bases). Germline CDR1 is MGHRA and CDR2 is YSYEKL. The V and J ends lost 4 bases and 7 bases respectively, with 11 bases between them. This CDR3 has 12 amino acids. The CDR3 loop is CASSRGGKEQYF. CDR3 in DNA: TGCGCCAGCAGCCGTGGGGGGAAGGAGCAGTACTTC.

V is TRBV29-1 and J is TRBJ2-3; D is uncertain. This CDR3 has 12 amino acids. V was pared by 4 bases and J by 0 bases, with 5 bases between. CDR1 is SQVTM and CDR2 is ANQGSEA in the germline V gene. The CDR3 DNA sequence: TGCAGCGTTGTCGGGAGCACAGATACGCAGTATTTT. This translates into CSVVGSTDTQYF.

The V and J genes are TRBV18 and TRBJ1-2; D might be TRBD1 (6 bases). The V end was cut by 3 bases, the J end by 4 bases, with 12 bases between. The CDR3 is 14 amino acids. Germline CDR1 and CDR2: KGHSH and LQKENI. DNA for the CDR3: TGTGCCAGCTCACCGATAGAGGACAGCTATGGCTACACCTTC. Protein sequence: CASSPIEDSYGYTF.

This clone was counted between two and nine times. V and J are TRBV7-4 and TRBJ1-5; no clear D. The CDR3 covers 16 residues. Trimming removed 3 bases at V and 1 base at J, with 13 bases between. Germline V gene sequence: CDR1 SGHVT, CDR2 SQSDAQ. The CDR3 region is CASSFGKAGSNQPQHF. The CDR3, as DNA: TGTGCCAGCAGCTTCGGGAAGGCCGGGAGCAATCAGCCCCAGCATTTT.

V gene TRBV4-1 combines with J gene TRBJ2-7; a possible D gene is TRBD1 (6 bases). This CDR3 contains 15 residues. The germline gives CDR1 MGHRA, CDR2 YSYEKL. V gave up 2 bases and J gave up 2 bases, with 13 bases separating them. CDR3 residues: CASSQYNREPYEQYF. The CDR3, as DNA: TGCGCCAGCAGCCAATATAACAGGGAACCCTACGAGCAGTACTTC.

V is TRBV6-5 and J is TRBJ1-2; D remains unclear. Germline lookup yields CDR1 MNHEY and CDR2 SVGAGI. The ends were cut back, 0 bases at V and 5 bases at J, with 10 bases in the middle. The CDR3 has 14 amino acids. CDR3 DNA: TGTGCCAGCAGTTACTCGAACAGCCCATATGGCTACACCTTC. Residues: CASSYSNSPYGYTF.

The chain employs TRBV28 and TRBJ2-7, with D possibly TRBD2 on 5 matching bases. The CDR3 is made up of 14 amino acids. CDR1 is MDHEN and CDR2 is SYDVKM in the germline V gene. The V and J ends lost 5 bases and 3 bases respectively, with 14 bases between them. The DNA for the CDR3 is TGTGCCAGCAGTCTCCAAGGGAGCAACTACGAGCAGTACTTC. Translated: CASSLQGSNYEQYF. Supplemented by reference TRBV28 and TRBJ2-7, the full variable domain reads DVKVTQSSRYLVKRTGEKVFLECVQDMDHENMFWYRQDPGLGLRLIYFSYDVKMKEKGDIPEGYSVSREKKERFSLILESASTNQTSMYLCASSLQGSNYEQYFGPGTRLTVT.

V and J are TRBV5-1 and TRBJ1-2; D remains unclear. Between the trimmed V and J ends, which lost 4 bases and 7 bases, there was a span of 17 bases. The germline V gene encodes CDR1 SGHRS and CDR2 YFSETQ. The CDR3 covers 14 residues. CDR3 in amino acids: CASSIDIPVSGYTF. The CDR3 DNA follows: TGCGCCAGCAGCATCGACATTCCGGTTAGTGGCTACACCTTC.

The chain carries TRBV7-2 and TRBJ2-5; 12 bases match TRBD2. Looked up from germline, CDR1 is SGHTA and CDR2 is FQGNSA. The CDR3 covers 16 residues. The V gene end was trimmed by 1 base and the J gene end by 7 bases; junction bases not matched to a gene: 7. For the CDR3, the DNA is TGTGCCAGCAGCTTAGAGCTAGCGGGAGGGCTGGGGACCCAGTACTTC. This translates into CASSLELAGGLGTQYF. The entire variable domain, with the rest obtained from reference TRBV7-2 and TRBJ2-5, is as follows: GAGVSQSPSNKVTEKGKDVELRCDPISGHTALYWYRQSLGQGLEFLIYFQGNSAPDKSGLPSDRFSAERTGGSVSTLTIQRTQQEDSAVYLCASSLELAGGLGTQYFGPGTRLLVL.